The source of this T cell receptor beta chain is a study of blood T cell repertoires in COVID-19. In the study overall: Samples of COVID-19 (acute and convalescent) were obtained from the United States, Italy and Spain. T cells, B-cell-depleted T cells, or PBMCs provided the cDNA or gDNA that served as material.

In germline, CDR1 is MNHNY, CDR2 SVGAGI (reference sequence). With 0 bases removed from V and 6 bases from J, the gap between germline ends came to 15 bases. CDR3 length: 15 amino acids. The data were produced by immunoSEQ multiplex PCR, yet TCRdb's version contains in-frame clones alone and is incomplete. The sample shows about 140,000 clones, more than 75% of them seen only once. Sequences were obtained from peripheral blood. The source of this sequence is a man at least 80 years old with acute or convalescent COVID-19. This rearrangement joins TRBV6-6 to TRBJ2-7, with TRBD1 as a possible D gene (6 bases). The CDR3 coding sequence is TGTGCCAGCAGTTACTCGGGGGCGGAATTGAGCGAGCAGTACTTC. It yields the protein CASSYSGAELSEQYF.